Listed below are T cell receptor beta chains from one sample, sequenced in a study of cytomegalovirus exposure and HLA in healthy donors. The assay was immunoSEQ multiplex PCR, and TCRdb's table has in-frame clones only and misses some. The sample carries roughly 140,000 clones, over 60% recorded once. Sequenced material: PBMCs. The receptors stem from a male donor in good health and CMV-seronegative. Both conserved end residues are part of each CDR3. The D gene is left open where the match is weak. Rows give clone size only sometimes, using once, few, many, or a class for an expanded clone.

abundance: .; j_gene: TRBJ1-5; d_gene: TRBD1; v_gene: TRBV19; CDR3aa: CASSRDRGGNQPQHF; CDR3nt: TGTGCCAGTAGCAGGGACAGGGGAGGCAATCAGCCCCAGCATTTT
abundance: .; j_gene: TRBJ1-5; d_gene: TRBD1; v_gene: TRBV5-1; CDR3aa: CASSFGTGSAQPQHF; CDR3nt: TGCGCCAGCAGCTTTGGGACAGGGTCAGCCCAGCCCCAGCATTTT
abundance: .; j_gene: TRBJ2-1; d_gene: TRBD2; v_gene: TRBV9; CDR3aa: CASSPRAMEGGFGEQFF; CDR3nt: TGTGCCAGCAGCCCCAGGGCGATGGAGGGAGGGTTCGGTGAGCAGTTCTTC
abundance: .; j_gene: TRBJ1-5; d_gene: TRBD1; v_gene: TRBV6-1; CDR3aa: CASSGLRGLGNQPQHF; CDR3nt: TGTGCCAGCAGTGGTCTCAGGGGGCTTGGCAATCAGCCCCAGCATTTT
abundance: .; j_gene: TRBJ2-7; d_gene: .; v_gene: TRBV29-1; CDR3aa: CSAGRGSSYEQYF; CDR3nt: TGCAGCGCCGGAAGAGGGAGCTCCTACGAGCAGTACTTC
abundance: .; j_gene: TRBJ2-1; d_gene: TRBD2; v_gene: TRBV5-1; CDR3aa: CASSSGLAGRGDEQFF; CDR3nt: TGCGCCAGCAGCTCCGGACTAGCGGGCCGAGGAGATGAGCAGTTCTTC
abundance: .; j_gene: TRBJ2-5; d_gene: TRBD1; v_gene: TRBV29-1; CDR3aa: CSVWTGGETQYF; CDR3nt: TGCAGCGTGTGGACAGGCGGGGAGACCCAGTACTTC
abundance: .; j_gene: TRBJ1-2; d_gene: .; v_gene: TRBV4-2; CDR3aa: CASSQDPKGDYGYTF; CDR3nt: TGTGCCAGCAGCCAAGACCCTAAGGGGGACTATGGCTACACCTTC
abundance: .; j_gene: TRBJ2-3; d_gene: .; v_gene: TRBV27; CDR3aa: CASSPPGLGGTDTQYF; CDR3nt: TGTGCCAGCAGTCCCCCGGGCCTCGGGGGTACAGATACGCAGTATTTT
abundance: .; j_gene: TRBJ1-4; d_gene: .; v_gene: TRBV4-1; CDR3aa: CASSQYGVAANEKLFF; CDR3nt: TGCGCCAGCAGCCAATACGGGGTGGCGGCTAATGAAAAACTGTTTTTT
abundance: .; j_gene: TRBJ2-1; d_gene: TRBD2; v_gene: TRBV6-1; CDR3aa: CASSEGWEGGRSEQFF; CDR3nt: TGTGCCAGCAGTGAAGGTTGGGAGGGTGGTAGAAGTGAGCAGTTCTTC
abundance: .; j_gene: TRBJ2-1; d_gene: TRBD1; v_gene: TRBV7-9; CDR3aa: CASTLGQEPYNEQFF; CDR3nt: TGTGCCAGCACCCTAGGACAGGAGCCCTACAATGAGCAGTTCTTC
abundance: once; j_gene: TRBJ2-2; d_gene: TRBD2; v_gene: TRBV7-3; CDR3aa: CASSHSGSDTGELFF; CDR3nt: TGTGCCAGCAGCCATAGCGGGAGCGACACCGGGGAGCTGTTTTTT
abundance: .; j_gene: TRBJ2-2; d_gene: .; v_gene: TRBV19; CDR3aa: CASSIGSIRGELFF; CDR3nt: TGTGCCAGTAGTATAGGGTCTATTCGCGGGGAGCTGTTTTTT
abundance: .; j_gene: TRBJ1-2; d_gene: TRBD1; v_gene: TRBV9; CDR3aa: CASSVTDRVGYTF; CDR3nt: TGTGCCAGCAGCGTAACAGACAGGGTCGGCTACACCTTC
abundance: .; j_gene: TRBJ1-1; d_gene: .; v_gene: TRBV7-3; CDR3aa: CASSLKGFGTEAFF; CDR3nt: TGTGCCAGCAGCTTAAAGGGGTTTGGCACTGAAGCTTTCTTT
abundance: .; j_gene: TRBJ1-5; d_gene: .; v_gene: TRBV7-9; CDR3aa: CSSSLTAQVQHF; CDR3nt: TGTTCCAGCAGCTTGACCGCTCAGGTCCAGCATTTT
abundance: few; j_gene: TRBJ1-6; d_gene: .; v_gene: TRBV6-6; CDR3aa: CASSSGHNNSPLHF; CDR3nt: TGTGCCAGCAGTTCAGGACATAATAATTCACCCCTCCACTTT
abundance: .; j_gene: TRBJ2-2; d_gene: .; v_gene: TRBV2; CDR3aa: CASSDLGGNTGELFF; CDR3nt: TGTGCCAGCAGTGATTTAGGGGGGAACACCGGGGAGCTGTTTTTT
abundance: .; j_gene: TRBJ2-2; d_gene: .; v_gene: TRBV4-2; CDR3aa: CASSHSFEGAHTGELFF; CDR3nt: TGTGCCAGCAGCCACTCCTTCGAGGGAGCTCACACCGGGGAGCTGTTTTTT
abundance: .; j_gene: TRBJ2-7; d_gene: TRBD1; v_gene: TRBV7-2; CDR3aa: CASSSGTGVGEQYF; CDR3nt: TGTGCCAGCAGCTCCGGGACAGGGGTGGGGGAGCAGTACTTC
abundance: .; j_gene: TRBJ1-1; d_gene: .; v_gene: TRBV6-6; CDR3aa: CASSPMDDSLNTEAFF; CDR3nt: TGTGCCAGCAGTCCAATGGATGACAGTTTGAACACTGAAGCTTTCTTT